The entry below describes one T cell receptor beta chain. Sequenced by immunoSEQ multiplex PCR; TCRdb stores in-frame clones only, minus some. The table shows about 680,000 clones, with around 92% occurring only once. This record belongs to a study of Ad26.COV2.S vaccination and SARS-CoV-2 variants. Treatment of the sample: roughly 20 received Ad26.COV2.S at low or high dose, single or two shots; five or six received placebo; per-sample allocation not given. Specimen acquisition occurred on day 63 following the initial vaccine or placebo injection. Germline loops: CDR1 SEHNR, CDR2 FQNEAQ (reference sequence). CDR3 length: 15 residues. The V end was cut by 1 base, the J end by 0 bases, with 10 bases between.

Sequences were derived from peripheral blood, sampled in a trial of Ad26.COV2.S vaccine versus placebo. The receptor was derived from a person between 18 and 60 years old who received the Ad26.COV2.S COVID-19 vaccine or a placebo. The V and J genes are TRBV7-9 and TRBJ2-7, with D perhaps assigned TRBD1 or TRBD2 (5 bases each). The CDR3 DNA sequence: TGTGCCAGCAGCTTAGGGGGGTCCCTCTCCTACGAGCAGTACTTC. Amino acids: CASSLGGSLSYEQYF.